This TCR beta chain was profiled in a study of T-cell memory formation after mild COVID-19. For the study at large: Clusters of TCRs were largely donor specific.

Regarding the study as a whole: Whereas later expanders leaned CD4+, clones contracting day 15 to 85 showed a balanced CD4/CD8 makeup.

The germline gives CDR1 SGDLS, CDR2 YYNGEE. The ends were cut back, 6 bases at V and 3 bases at J, with 12 bases in the middle. There are 13 residues in the CDR3. TCRdb re-analysed the 5' RACE reads in MiXCR, keeping a single row per CDR3 protein. The sample has approximately 400,000 distinct CDR3 sequences, 24% seen once. Worth noting for this clonotype: Its antigen is as yet unknown.

This receptor was taken from an adult woman who had mild COVID-19 (a few samples of this study predate the infection). Cell type and time point are not known. The specimen was PBMCs or a T cell subset sorted from them (not recorded which). V usage is TRBV9 and J usage is TRBJ1-1; D not certain. DNA of the CDR3: TGTGCCAGCACTCGTGGGAGGGACACTGAAGCTTTCTTT. Its protein is CASTRGRDTEAFF.